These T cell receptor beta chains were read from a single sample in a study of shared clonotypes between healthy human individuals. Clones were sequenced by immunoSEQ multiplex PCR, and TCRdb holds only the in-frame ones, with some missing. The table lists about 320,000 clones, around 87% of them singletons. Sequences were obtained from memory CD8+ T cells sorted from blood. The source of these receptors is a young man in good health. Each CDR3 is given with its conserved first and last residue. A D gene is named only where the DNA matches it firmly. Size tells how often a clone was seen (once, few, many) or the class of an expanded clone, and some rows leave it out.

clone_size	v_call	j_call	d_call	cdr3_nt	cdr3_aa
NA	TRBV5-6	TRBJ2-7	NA	TGTGCCAGCAGCTTCAGTGGGGGCATCCGCACCCGCTCCTACGAGCAGTACTTC	CASSFSGGIRTRSYEQYF
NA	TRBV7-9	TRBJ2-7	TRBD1	TGTGCCAGCAGCGAGGGGACAGGGTGGAACGAGCAGTACTTC	CASSEGTGWNEQYF
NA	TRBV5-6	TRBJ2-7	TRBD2	TGTGCCAGCAGCTCGGGGGGCTACGAGCAGTACTTC	CASSSGGYEQYF
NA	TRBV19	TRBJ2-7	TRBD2	TGTGCCAGTACTGCTGGGGAGGGCTACGAGCAGTACTTC	CASTAGEGYEQYF
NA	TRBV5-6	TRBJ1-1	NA	TGTGCCAGCAGCCCGGGGCAAAGGCACACTGAAGCTTTCTTT	CASSPGQRHTEAFF
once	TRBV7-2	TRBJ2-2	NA	TGTGCCAGCAGCTTAAGGTGGACAGACCACACCGGGGAGCTGTTTTTT	CASSLRWTDHTGELFF
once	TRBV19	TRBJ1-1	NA	TGTGCCAGTAGTGCACAGGGACTAATGAACACTGAAGCTTTCTTT	CASSAQGLMNTEAFF
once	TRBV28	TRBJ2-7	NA	TGTGCCAGCAGTTTCCGACTGAGTAGATACGAGCAGTACTTC	CASSFRLSRYEQYF
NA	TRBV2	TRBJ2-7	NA	TGTGCCAGCAGCACCCTAATTACAGGTTCCTACGAGCAGTACTTC	CASSTLITGSYEQYF
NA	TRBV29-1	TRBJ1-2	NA	TGCAGCGTTGGGGGCCCTCAACAGTCGATCTTC	CSVGGPQQSIF
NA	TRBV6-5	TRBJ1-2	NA	TGTGCCAGCAGTTACTCGAATACACATGGCTACACCTTC	CASSYSNTHGYTF
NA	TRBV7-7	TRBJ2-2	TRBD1	TGTGCTAGCAGCGCGGGACAGGGACGAGGCACCGGGGAGCTGTTTTTT	CASSAGQGRGTGELFF
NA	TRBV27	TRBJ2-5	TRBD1	TGTGCCAGCAAAACACGGGGACAGGGTTATGAGACCCAGTACTTC	CASKTRGQGYETQYF
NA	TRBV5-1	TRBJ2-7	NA	TGCGCCAGCAGCTTATCGTCCTCCTACGAGCAGTACTTC	CASSLSSSYEQYF
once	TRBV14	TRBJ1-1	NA	TGTGCCAGCAGCATCTTAATGAACACTGAAGCTTTCTTT	CASSILMNTEAFF
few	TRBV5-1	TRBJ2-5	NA	TGCGCCAGCGGCCTTGGGGGGGGCGCGGGAGAGACCCAGTACTTC	CASGLGGGAGETQYF
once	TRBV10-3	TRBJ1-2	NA	TGTGCCATGCGACCGTCCCGTGACGTTACGAACTATGGCTACACCTTC	CAMRPSRDVTNYGYTF
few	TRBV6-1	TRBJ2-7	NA	TGTGCCAGCAGCCCCAGTCAAGCCGGCTACGAGCAGTACTTC	CASSPSQAGYEQYF
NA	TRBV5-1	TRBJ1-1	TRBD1	TGCGCCAGCACCAGGACAGGGGTAAACACTGAAGCTTTCTTT	CASTRTGVNTEAFF
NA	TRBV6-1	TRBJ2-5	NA	TGTGCCAGCACTATGGGACGGGGAAATAAAGAGACCCAGTACTTC	CASTMGRGNKETQYF
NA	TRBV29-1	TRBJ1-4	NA	TGCAGCGTTGATACTAATGAAAAACTGTTTTTT	CSVDTNEKLFF
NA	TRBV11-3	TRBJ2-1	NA	TGTGCCAGCAGCAGCCGCATATCTGGCAATGAGCAGTTCTTC	CASSSRISGNEQFF
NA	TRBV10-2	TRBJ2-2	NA	TGCGCCAGCAGTGAGGGGGCGAACACCGGGGAGCTGTTTTTT	CASSEGANTGELFF
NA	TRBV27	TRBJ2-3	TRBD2	TGTGCCAGCAGACCGACTAGCGTATTCACAGATACGCAGTATTTT	CASRPTSVFTDTQYF
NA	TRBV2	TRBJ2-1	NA	TGTGCCAGCGGGGAAGCGTGGGATGAGCAGTTCTTC	CASGEAWDEQFF
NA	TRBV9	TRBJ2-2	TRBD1	TGTGCCAGCAGCGTTACTCAAGGGACAGGGGATACCGGGGAGCTGTTTTTT	CASSVTQGTGDTGELFF
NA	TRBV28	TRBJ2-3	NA	TGTGCCAGCAGTTTATTGCGGGAAGGCACAGATACGCAGTATTTT	CASSLLREGTDTQYF
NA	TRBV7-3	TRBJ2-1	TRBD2	TGTGCCAGCAGCTTAGTAAGCGGGGCGTTAAATGAGCAGTTCTTC	CASSLVSGALNEQFF
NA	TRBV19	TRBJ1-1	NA	TGTGCCAGTAAATTCCAGATGAACACTGAAGCTTTCTTT	CASKFQMNTEAFF
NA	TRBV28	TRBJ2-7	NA	TGTGCCAGCAGTGAAGGCTACGAGCAGTACTTC	CASSEGYEQYF
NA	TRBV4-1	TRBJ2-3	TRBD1	TGCGCCAGCAGCCAAGATCTAGGGGACAGAAGCACAGATACGCAGTATTTT	CASSQDLGDRSTDTQYF
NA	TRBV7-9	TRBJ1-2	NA	TGTGCCAGCAGCTCCAGGGCTCTGGGGGGCTACACCTTC	CASSSRALGGYTF
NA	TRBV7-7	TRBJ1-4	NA	TGTGCTAGCAGCTTCCTAATCGAGGCAGGGACGAAACGTGAAAAACTGTTTTTT	CASSFLIEAGTKREKLFF
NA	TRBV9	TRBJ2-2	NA	TGTGCCAGCAGGGCCCTTGGGGGAACCGGGGAGCTGCTTTTT	CASRALGGTGELLF
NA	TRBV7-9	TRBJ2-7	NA	TGTGCCAGCAGCTCAGGAGGCCCTTACGAGCAGTACTTC	CASSSGGPYEQYF
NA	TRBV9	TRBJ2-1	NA	TGTGCCAGCAGCGTCAGTCCAGGTGAGCAGTTCTTC	CASSVSPGEQFF
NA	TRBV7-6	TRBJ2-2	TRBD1	TGTGCCAGCAGCCCGACTACAGGGGCCTCCGGAGGCGGGGAGCTGTTTTTT	CASSPTTGASGGGELFF
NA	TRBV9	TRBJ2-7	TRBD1	TGTGCCAGCAGCGTAGGGGGACAGGAGTACGAGCAGTACTTC	CASSVGGQEYEQYF
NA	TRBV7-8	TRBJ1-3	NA	TGTGCCAGCAGCTTTTCCTGGACGAGGGGGGGAAACACCATATATTTT	CASSFSWTRGGNTIYF
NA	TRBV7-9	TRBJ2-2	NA	TGTGCCAGCAGCCCTCTGAGGGACACCGGGGAGCTGTTTTTT	CASSPLRDTGELFF
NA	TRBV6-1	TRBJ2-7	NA	TGTGCCAGCAGAGAACTCCGTTACGAGCAGTACTTC	CASRELRYEQYF
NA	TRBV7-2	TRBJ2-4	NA	TGTGCCAGCAGCTTATCCTTCCCATGGTGGGCCAAAAACATTCAGTACTTC	CASSLSFPWWAKNIQYF
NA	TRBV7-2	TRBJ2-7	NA	TGTGCCAGCAGCTTTCCCGGAGGTAGGACTCCCTACGAGCAGTACTTC	CASSFPGGRTPYEQYF
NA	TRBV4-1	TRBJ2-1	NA	TGCGCCAGCAGCCAACGGACTGCCTACAATGAGCAGTTCTTC	CASSQRTAYNEQFF
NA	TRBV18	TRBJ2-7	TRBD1	TGTGCCAGCTCACCACCCGACAGGGACTACGAGCAGTACTTC	CASSPPDRDYEQYF
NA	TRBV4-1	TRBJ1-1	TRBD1	TGCGCCAGCAGTCGGACAGGGTGGGACAACATGAACACTGAAGCTTTCTTT	CASSRTGWDNMNTEAFF
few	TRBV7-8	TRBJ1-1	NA	TGTGCCAGCAGCTTAGCCCCGGCGGGAACTGAAGCTTTCTTT	CASSLAPAGTEAFF